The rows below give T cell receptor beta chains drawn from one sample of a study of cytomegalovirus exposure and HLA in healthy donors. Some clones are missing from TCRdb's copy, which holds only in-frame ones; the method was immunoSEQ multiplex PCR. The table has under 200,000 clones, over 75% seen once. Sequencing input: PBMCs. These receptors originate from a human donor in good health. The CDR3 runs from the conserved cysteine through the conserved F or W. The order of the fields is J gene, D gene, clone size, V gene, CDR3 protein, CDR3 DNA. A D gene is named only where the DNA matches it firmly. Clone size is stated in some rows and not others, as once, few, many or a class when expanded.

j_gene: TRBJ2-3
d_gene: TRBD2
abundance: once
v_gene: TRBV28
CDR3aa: CASSSGLAGIYF
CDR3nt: TGTGCCAGCAGCAGTGGACTAGCGGGGATTTATTTT

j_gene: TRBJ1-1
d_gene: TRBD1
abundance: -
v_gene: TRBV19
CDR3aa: CASSIGTGSGTEAFF
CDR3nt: TGTGCCAGTAGTATAGGGACAGGGTCGGGCACTGAAGCTTTCTTT

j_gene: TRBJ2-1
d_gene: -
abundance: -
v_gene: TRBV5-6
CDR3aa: CASSLRGGSYNEQFF
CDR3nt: TGTGCCAGCAGCTTGAGAGGGGGCTCCTACAATGAGCAGTTCTTC

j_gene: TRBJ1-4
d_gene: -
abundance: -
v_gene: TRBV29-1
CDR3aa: CSVEDRSEKLFF
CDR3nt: TGCAGCGTTGAAGATCGAAGCGAAAAACTGTTTTTT

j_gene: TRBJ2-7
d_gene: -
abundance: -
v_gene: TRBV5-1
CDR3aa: CASRPSGAGYEQYF
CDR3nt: TGCGCCAGCAGGCCATCAGGGGCCGGCTACGAGCAGTACTTC

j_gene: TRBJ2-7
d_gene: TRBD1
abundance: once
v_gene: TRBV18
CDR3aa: CASSFTKGQEYEQYF
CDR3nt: TGTGCCAGCTCTTTTACGAAGGGACAGGAATACGAGCAGTACTTC

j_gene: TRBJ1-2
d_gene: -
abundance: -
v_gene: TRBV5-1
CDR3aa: CASSRTTGHYGYTF
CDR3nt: TGCGCCAGCAGCAGAACTACAGGGCACTATGGCTACACCTTC

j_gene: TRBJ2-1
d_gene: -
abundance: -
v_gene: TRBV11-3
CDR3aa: CASSHYDDNEQFF
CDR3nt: TGTGCCAGCAGCCACTACGATGACAATGAGCAGTTCTTC

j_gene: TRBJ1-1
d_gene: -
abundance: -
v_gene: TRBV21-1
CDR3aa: CASSPAGVWCTEAFF
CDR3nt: TGTGCCAGCAGCCCGGCAGGGGTTTGGTGCACTGAAGCTTTCTTT

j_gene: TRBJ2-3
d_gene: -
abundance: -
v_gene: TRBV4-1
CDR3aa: CASSQDRPTATQYF
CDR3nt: TGCGCCAGCAGCCAAGATCGCCCCACTGCTACGCAGTATTTT

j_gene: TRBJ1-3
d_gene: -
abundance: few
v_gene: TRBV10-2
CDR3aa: CASTRPGGNTIYF
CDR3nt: TGCGCCAGCACTCGGCCAGGTGGAAACACCATATATTTT

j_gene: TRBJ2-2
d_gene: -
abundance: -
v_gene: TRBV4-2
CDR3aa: CASSPSQGTGELFF
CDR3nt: TGTGCCAGCAGCCCCTCTCAGGGGACCGGGGAGCTGTTTTTT

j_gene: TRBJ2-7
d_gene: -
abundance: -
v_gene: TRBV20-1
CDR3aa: CSARDPFEQYF
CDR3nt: TGCAGTGCTAGAGATCCCTTCGAGCAGTACTTC

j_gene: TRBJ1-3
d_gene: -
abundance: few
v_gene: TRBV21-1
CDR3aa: CASSKGPAGNTIYF
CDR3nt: TGTGCCAGCAGCAAGGGCCCTGCGGGAAACACCATATATTTT

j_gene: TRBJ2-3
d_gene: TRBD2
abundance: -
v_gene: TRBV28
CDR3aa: CASSFGRADTQYF
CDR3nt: TGTGCCAGCAGTTTCGGGAGGGCGGATACGCAGTATTTT

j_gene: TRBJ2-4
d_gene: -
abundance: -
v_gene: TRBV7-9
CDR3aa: CASSLVPARGGNIQYF
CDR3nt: TGTGCCAGCAGCTTAGTTCCGGCCAGGGGAGGGAACATTCAGTACTTC

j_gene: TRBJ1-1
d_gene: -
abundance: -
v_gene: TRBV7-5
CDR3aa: CARSLPRGRGSEAFF
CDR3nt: TGTGCCAGAAGCCTGCCCAGGGGGCGGGGATCTGAAGCTTTCTTT

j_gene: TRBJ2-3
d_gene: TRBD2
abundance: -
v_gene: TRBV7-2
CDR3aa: CASSLSPFSGGPTDTQYF
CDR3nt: TGTGCCAGCAGCTTATCCCCATTCAGCGGGGGTCCCACAGATACGCAGTATTTT

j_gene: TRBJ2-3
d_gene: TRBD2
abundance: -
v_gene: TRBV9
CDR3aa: CASSVQAGGPNTQYF
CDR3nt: TGTGCCAGCAGCGTACAAGCGGGGGGGCCGAATACGCAGTATTTT

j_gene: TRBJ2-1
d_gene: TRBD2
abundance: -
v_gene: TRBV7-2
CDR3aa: CASSLGSSGVYNEQFF
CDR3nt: TGTGCCAGCAGCTTAGGGTCTAGCGGGGTCTACAATGAGCAGTTCTTC

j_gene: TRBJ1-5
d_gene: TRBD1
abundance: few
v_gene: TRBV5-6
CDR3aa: CASSSAGTGDPNQPQHF
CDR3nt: TGTGCCAGCAGCAGCGCCGGGACAGGGGATCCCAATCAGCCCCAGCATTTT

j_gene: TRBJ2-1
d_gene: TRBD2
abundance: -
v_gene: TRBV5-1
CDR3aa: CASSDPSGARYNEQFF
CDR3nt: TGCGCCAGCAGCGACCCTAGCGGGGCCCGTTACAATGAGCAGTTCTTC

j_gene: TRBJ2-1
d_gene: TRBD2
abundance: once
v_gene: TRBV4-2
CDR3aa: CASSHGTSGGKYNEQFF
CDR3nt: TGTGCCAGCAGCCACGGGACTAGCGGGGGGAAATACAATGAGCAGTTCTTC

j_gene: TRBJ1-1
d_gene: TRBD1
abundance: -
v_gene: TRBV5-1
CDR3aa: CASSDRQGVTEAFF
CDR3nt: TGCGCCAGCAGCGACCGACAGGGCGTCACTGAAGCTTTCTTT

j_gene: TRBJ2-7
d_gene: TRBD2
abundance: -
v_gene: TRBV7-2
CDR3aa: CASSFGLAGGAEQYF
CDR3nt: TGTGCCAGCAGCTTTGGACTAGCGGGGGGCGCCGAGCAGTACTTC

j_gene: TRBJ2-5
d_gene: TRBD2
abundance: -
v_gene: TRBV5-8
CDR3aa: CASSLGLAGGRETQYF
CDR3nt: TGTGCCAGCAGCTTGGGGCTAGCGGGGGGCCGGGAGACCCAGTACTTC

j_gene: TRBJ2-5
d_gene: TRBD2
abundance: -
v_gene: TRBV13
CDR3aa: CASSLVASGQETQYF
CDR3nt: TGTGCCAGCAGCTTAGTAGCTAGCGGACAAGAGACCCAGTACTTC

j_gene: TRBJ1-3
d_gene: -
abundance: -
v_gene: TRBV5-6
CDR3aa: CASSLVGNTIYF
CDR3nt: TGTGCCAGCAGCTTGGTAGGAAACACCATATATTTT

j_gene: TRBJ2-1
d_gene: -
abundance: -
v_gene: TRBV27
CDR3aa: CASSPLPGAYNEQFF
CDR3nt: TGTGCCAGCAGTCCTCTCCCGGGGGCCTACAATGAGCAGTTCTTC

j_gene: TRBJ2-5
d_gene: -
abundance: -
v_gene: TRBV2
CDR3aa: CASSEGVYQETQYF
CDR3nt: TGTGCCAGCAGTGAAGGTGTATACCAAGAGACCCAGTACTTC

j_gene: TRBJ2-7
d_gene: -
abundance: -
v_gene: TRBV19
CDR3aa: CASSIGQGRDEQYF
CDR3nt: TGTGCCAGTAGTATCGGGCAGGGTAGGGACGAGCAGTACTTC

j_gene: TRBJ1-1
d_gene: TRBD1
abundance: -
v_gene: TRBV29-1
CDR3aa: CSGDRGGTEAFF
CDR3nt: TGCAGTGGGGACAGGGGCGGCACTGAAGCTTTCTTT

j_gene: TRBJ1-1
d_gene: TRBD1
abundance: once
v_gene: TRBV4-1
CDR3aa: CASSQGGGRGRTEAFF
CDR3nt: TGCGCCAGCAGCCAAGGGGGGGGCAGGGGGCGGACTGAAGCTTTCTTT

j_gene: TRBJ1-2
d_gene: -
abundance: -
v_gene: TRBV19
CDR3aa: CASSINPRVYGYTF
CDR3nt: TGTGCCAGTAGTATCAACCCACGAGTCTATGGCTACACCTTC

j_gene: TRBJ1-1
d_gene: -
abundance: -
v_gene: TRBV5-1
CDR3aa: CASSWGSMNTEAFF
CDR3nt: TGCGCCAGCAGCTGGGGCAGTATGAACACTGAAGCTTTCTTT

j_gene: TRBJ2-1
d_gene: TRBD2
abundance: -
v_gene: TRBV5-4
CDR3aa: CASITGGGEQFF
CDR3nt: TGTGCCAGCATTACGGGGGGGGGTGAGCAGTTCTTC

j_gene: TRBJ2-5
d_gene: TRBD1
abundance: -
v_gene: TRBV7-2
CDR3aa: CASSRPRTGGETQYF
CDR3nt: TGTGCCAGCAGCCGACCCCGGACAGGGGGTGAGACCCAGTACTTC

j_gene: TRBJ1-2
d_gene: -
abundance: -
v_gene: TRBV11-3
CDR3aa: CASSLVGGNYGYTF
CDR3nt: TGTGCCAGCAGCTTAGTCGGCGGTAACTATGGCTACACCTTC